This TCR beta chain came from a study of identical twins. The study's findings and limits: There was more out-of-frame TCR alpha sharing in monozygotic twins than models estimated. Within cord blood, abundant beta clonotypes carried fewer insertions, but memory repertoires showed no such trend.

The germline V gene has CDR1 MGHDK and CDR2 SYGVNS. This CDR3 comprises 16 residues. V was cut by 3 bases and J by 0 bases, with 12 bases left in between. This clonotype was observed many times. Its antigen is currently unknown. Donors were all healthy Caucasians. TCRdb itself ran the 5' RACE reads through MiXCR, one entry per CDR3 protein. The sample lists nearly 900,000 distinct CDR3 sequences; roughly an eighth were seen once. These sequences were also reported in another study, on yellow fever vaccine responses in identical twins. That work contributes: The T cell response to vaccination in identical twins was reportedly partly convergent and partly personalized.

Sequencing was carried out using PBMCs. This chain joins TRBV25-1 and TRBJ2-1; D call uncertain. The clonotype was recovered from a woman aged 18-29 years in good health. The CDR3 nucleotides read TGTGCCAGCAGTGAGGATAGGACCCTCTCCTACAATGAGCAGTTCTTC. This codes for CASSEDRTLSYNEQFF.